One sample yielded the 26 T cell receptor beta chains listed below, sequenced in a study of shared clonotypes between healthy human individuals. TCRdb keeps only in-frame clones here, not all; method: immunoSEQ multiplex PCR. The repertoire holds roughly 850,000 clones, about 97% seen once, with less than 0.3% in the top ten. Positively selected for CCR7, the CD45RO-negative cells used as naive CD8 cells excluded terminally differentiated effector memory CD45RA+ cells. The specimen was naive CD8+ T cells sorted from blood. The receptors come from a man aged 25-45 years in good health.

This CDR3 is CASSGGRSGELFF. For the CDR3, the DNA is TGTGCCAGCAGCGGTGGTCGGAGCGGGGAGCTGTTTTTT. The chain is built from TRBV11-2 and TRBJ2-2, with D hard to call. The CDR3 covers 13 residues. Looked up from germline, CDR1 is SGHAT and CDR2 is FQNNGV. Trimming pared 5 bases from V and 7 bases from J, leaving 11 bases between.

V gene TRBV6-5 combines with J gene TRBJ2-2; D is uncertain. V gave up 0 bases and J gave up 8 bases, with 10 bases separating them. This CDR3 has 14 residues. Germline V CDR1 and CDR2: MNHEY, SVGAGI. The CDR3 DNA is TGTGCCAGCAGTTACTCGGGCGGTCGTGGGGAGCTGTTTTTT. Its translation: CASSYSGGRGELFF.

The genes are TRBV11-2 and TRBJ2-3; D not certain. CDR1 is SGHAT, CDR2 FQNNGV, per germline. The CDR3 spans 14 residues. The V end was cut by 4 bases, the J end by 2 bases, with 10 bases between. In DNA form, the CDR3 reads TGTGCCAGCAGCTCGGAACCTCCCACAGATACGCAGTATTTT. As protein: CASSSEPPTDTQYF.

The chain couples TRBV2 to TRBJ1-3, with 11 bases aligning to TRBD1. This CDR3 region has 15 residues. CDR1 and CDR2 from the germline V gene are SNHLY and FYNNEI. The J segment lost 3 bases and the V segment lost 6 bases, leaving 4 bases of the junction unmatched. The CDR3 protein is CASRAGQGGGNTIYF. The CDR3 coding sequence is TGTGCCAGCAGAGCGGGACAGGGGGGTGGAAACACCATATATTTT. Looking up the rest from reference TRBV2 and TRBJ1-3 gives the full variable domain: EPEVTQTPSHQVTQMGQEVILRCVPISNHLYFYWYRQILGQKVEFLVSFYNNEISEKSEIFDDQFSVERPDGSNFTLKIRSTKLEDSAMYFCASRAGQGGGNTIYFGEGSWLTVV.

The V gene is TRBV9, the J gene TRBJ2-3; the D is unclear. The CDR3 is 15 amino acids. Germline-derived CDR1 and CDR2 are SGDLS and YYNGEE. The V end was cut by 3 bases, the J end by 4 bases, with 15 bases between. The CDR3 sequence: CASSDGRLRPDTQYF. CDR3 nucleotides: TGTGCCAGCAGCGACGGCAGGCTACGTCCAGATACGCAGTATTTT.

This chain joins TRBV7-2 and TRBJ2-7; D uncertain. The CDR3 consists of 16 residues. V lost 1 base, J lost 0 bases, and 13 bases lay in between. Germline loops: CDR1 SGHTA, CDR2 FQGNSA. The CDR3 DNA is TGTGCCAGCAGCTTAGGGGAAACCTTATTCTCCTACGAGCAGTACTTC. This codes for CASSLGETLFSYEQYF.

The rearrangement uses TRBV25-1 and TRBJ2-1; 9 nucleotides line up with TRBD2. The CDR3 sequence is 15 residues long. V was pared by 1 base and J by 6 bases, with 4 bases of the junction left unmatched. Germline V gene data show CDR1 as MGHDK and CDR2 as SYGVNS. As DNA, the CDR3 is TGTGCCAGCAGTGAATCCAGCGGGGGGCCCAATGAGCAGTTCTTC. It is translated as CASSESSGGPNEQFF.

The chain uses TRBV4-1 and TRBJ2-7, with 9 bases that match TRBD1. Per germline, CDR1 MGHRA and CDR2 YSYEKL. The trim removed 2 bases at V and 1 base at J, leaving 12 bases unmatched. The CDR3 is 18 amino acids. In DNA, the CDR3 is TGCGCCAGCAGCCAAACCCAAACCGGGACAGGGCGATCCTACGAGCAGTACTTC. Its translation: CASSQTQTGTGRSYEQYF.

This chain connects TRBV9 to TRBJ1-1; 7 nucleotides line up with TRBD1. The J segment lost 7 bases and the V segment lost 4 bases, leaving 10 bases of the junction unmatched. Looked up from germline, CDR1 is SGDLS and CDR2 is YYNGEE. This CDR3 has 14 residues. CDR3 loop: CASSQDRIGDEAFF. Written as DNA, the CDR3 is TGTGCCAGCAGCCAGGACAGGATTGGTGATGAAGCTTTCTTT.

This chain joins TRBV27 and TRBJ2-1; possibly TRBD1 or TRBD2 for D (6 bases each). The CDR3 sequence is 14 residues long. Germline assignment: CDR1 MNHEY and CDR2 SMNVEV (reference sequence). V was clipped by 9 bases and J by 1 base, with 13 bases between them. As DNA, the CDR3 is TGTGCCAGTTCGGGGGCTCTATCCTACAATGAGCAGTTCTTC. Protein sequence: CASSGALSYNEQFF.

The rearrangement links TRBV30 to TRBJ2-1; 7 positions match TRBD2. CDR3 size: 14 residues. Trimming cost V 2 bases and J 4 bases; bases outside gene matches: 5. Per the germline V gene, CDR1 is GTSNPN and CDR2 is SVGIG (reference sequence). In DNA, the CDR3 is TGTGCCTGGAGTATTGGACTAGGATACAATGAGCAGTTCTTC. Translation gives CAWSIGLGYNEQFF.

The chain's CDR3 is CASSWRGAFYGYTF. The DNA of the CDR3 is TGTGCCAGCAGTTGGCGGGGGGCGTTTTATGGCTACACCTTC. The chain joins TRBV28 to TRBJ1-2, with a weak D call TRBD1 (6 bases). V lost 4 bases and J lost 5, with 14 bases in between. Germline lookup yields CDR1 MDHEN and CDR2 SYDVKM. The CDR3 sequence is 14 residues long.

The DNA of the CDR3 is TGTGCCAGCAGCTTAATTGGGGACCTAGGGGCCCAGTACTTC. Its translation is CASSLIGDLGAQYF. This rearrangement joins TRBV7-9 to TRBJ2-5, with D perhaps being TRBD1 or TRBD2 (5 bases each). The germline V gene encodes CDR1 SEHNR and CDR2 FQNEAQ (reference sequence). This CDR3 is 14 amino acids long. V lost 2 bases and J lost 9, with 16 bases in between.

The gene calls are TRBV19 and TRBJ1-5; D may be TRBD1 (6 bases). Trimming pared 4 bases from V and 4 bases from J, leaving 11 bases between. There are 14 residues in the CDR3. The germline V gene has CDR1 LNHDA and CDR2 SQIVND (reference sequence). Here the CDR3 reads CASSRGGYNQPQHF. The CDR3 nucleotides read TGTGCCAGTAGTAGAGGGGGTTATAATCAGCCCCAGCATTTT.

The V call is TRBV11-2, the J call TRBJ2-3, with TRBD2 matching 10 bases. The CDR3 consists of 19 residues. CDR1 is SGHAT, CDR2 FQNNGV, per germline. The V segment lost 1 base and the J segment 4 bases; nucleotides outside the gene matches: 14. CDR3 coding DNA: TGTGCCAGCAGCTTAGGGCGGACTAGCGGACTGAGGGTGGCAGATACGCAGTATTTT. Its translation: CASSLGRTSGLRVADTQYF.

This chain uses TRBV5-1 with TRBJ2-7; D unclear. The CDR3 totals 13 residues. With 2 bases removed from V and 7 bases from J, the gap between germline ends came to 13 bases. The V gene's germline CDR1 is SGHRS and CDR2 YFSETQ. The CDR3: CASSFPRSQEQYF. Here the CDR3 DNA reads TGCGCCAGCAGCTTCCCCAGGTCCCAAGAGCAGTACTTC. Drawing the rest from reference TRBV5-1 and TRBJ2-7, the complete variable domain is KAGVTQTPRYLIKTRGQQVTLSCSPISGHRSVSWYQQTPGQGLQFLFEYFSETQRNKGNFPGRFSGRQFSNSRSEMNVSTLELGDSALYLCASSFPRSQEQYFGPGTRLTVT.

The chain uses TRBV5-6 and TRBJ2-7, with a tentative D call TRBD1 (6 bases). Per germline, CDR1 SGHDT and CDR2 YYEEEE. The germline V and J ends were trimmed by 3 bases and 3 bases, with 10 bases remaining between them. This CDR3 has 13 amino acids. The CDR3 DNA sequence: TGTGCCAGCAGCTCGGACAGCTTCTACGAGCAGTACTTC. The encoded protein is CASSSDSFYEQYF.

The chain uses TRBV7-9 and TRBJ1-2; D gene uncertain. Germline CDR1 and CDR2: SEHNR and FQNEAQ (reference sequence). V lost 5 bases, J lost 0 bases, and 19 bases lay in between. The CDR3 consists of 17 residues. In DNA, the CDR3 is TGTGCCAGCAGCACTACGATACAAGTACCTCCTAACTATGGCTACACCTTC. This sequence encodes CASSTTIQVPPNYGYTF.

This sequence joins TRBV27 and TRBJ2-3; 7 bases align to TRBD2. Germline V gene sequence: CDR1 MNHEY, CDR2 SMNVEV (reference sequence). CDR3 size: 15 residues. J lost 1 base, V lost 3 bases, and 4 bases had no gene match. CDR3 in amino acids: CASSLLRERTDTQYF. The CDR3 DNA reads as TGTGCCAGCAGTTTGTTGCGGGAGCGCACAGATACGCAGTATTTT.

The chain links TRBV9 to TRBJ1-3; no firm D call. The germline V gene encodes CDR1 SGDLS and CDR2 YYNGEE. This CDR3 is built from 15 residues. V lost 3 bases, J lost 0 bases, and 10 bases lay in between. In DNA form, the CDR3 reads TGTGCCAGCAGCGAGGACGGCTACTCTGGAAACACCATATATTTT. Translation: CASSEDGYSGNTIYF.

The chain combines TRBV4-1 with TRBJ2-3, with 10 nucleotides matching TRBD2. V lost 0 bases and J lost 10; bases outside the gene matches: 7. Per germline, CDR1 MGHRA and CDR2 YSYEKL. The CDR3 spans 15 residues. The CDR3 loop is CASSQDWASGSPQYF. CDR3 nucleotides: TGCGCCAGCAGCCAAGATTGGGCTAGCGGGAGTCCGCAGTATTTT.

The rearrangement uses TRBV27 and TRBJ1-1; D is uncertain. V was clipped by 8 bases and J by 0 bases, with 7 bases between them. This CDR3 region has 12 residues. The germline gives CDR1 MNHEY, CDR2 SMNVEV (reference sequence). CDR3 residues: CASGRVNTEAFF. CDR3 coding DNA: TGTGCCAGCGGACGGGTGAACACTGAAGCTTTCTTT.

CDR3 sequence: CASSLVDLRTGAYEQYF. The CDR3 DNA is TGTGCCAGCAGCTTAGTGGATCTCAGGACAGGGGCCTACGAGCAGTACTTC. The chain employs TRBV13 and TRBJ2-7; the match to TRBD1 covers 9 bases. After removal of 1 base from V and 2 bases from J, the junction contained 9 bases not matched to a gene. CDR3 length: 17 residues. The germline CDR1 and CDR2 sequences are PRHDT and FYEKMQ (reference sequence).

The chain combines TRBV4-1 with TRBJ2-3; TRBD2 aligns across 10 bases. V was pared by 5 bases and J by 14 bases, with 19 bases of the junction left unmatched. The CDR3 has 16 residues. Germline CDR1 is MGHRA and CDR2 is YSYEKL. CDR3 in amino acids: CASSSTITSGTNPGYF. The CDR3 DNA follows: TGCGCCAGCAGCTCCACCATAACTAGCGGGACGAACCCTGGGTATTTT.

This rearrangement joins TRBV5-4 to TRBJ2-7; no reliable D call. Deletions cut 3 bases from V and 2 bases from J, with 12 bases between. The germline gives CDR1 SGHNT, CDR2 YYREEE (reference sequence). CDR3 length: 14 amino acids. As DNA, the CDR3 is TGTGCCAGCAGCTCCATAGACGGAGCCTACGAGCAGTACTTC. It codes for CASSSIDGAYEQYF.

The chain is built from TRBV27 and TRBJ1-1; D not certain. The CDR3 runs to 14 residues. Trimming took 3 bases from V and 6 from J, leaving 14 bases between them. Germline V gene data show CDR1 as MNHEY and CDR2 as SMNVEV (reference sequence). The CDR3 is CASSFGPPVAEAFF. In nucleotides, the CDR3 is TGTGCCAGCAGTTTTGGCCCCCCGGTAGCTGAAGCTTTCTTT.